The 32 T cell receptor beta chains reported below all come from one sample, sequenced in a study of blood T cell repertoires in COVID-19. The table came from immunoSEQ multiplex PCR; TCRdb's copy has only in-frame clones and leaves some out. The sample has a few hundred thousand clones; roughly 84% are singletons. The specimen was PBMCs or T cells enriched from blood (not recorded which). The source is a man aged 45-65 years who had recovered from COVID-19.

CDR3 sequence: CASSHPYEQYF. The CDR3 DNA sequence: TGTGCCAGCAGTCATCCCTACGAGCAGTACTTC. This rearrangement joins TRBV28 to TRBJ2-7; D gene unclear. In germline, CDR1 is MDHEN, CDR2 SYDVKM. This CDR3 region has 11 residues. The V end lost 5 bases, the J end lost 2 bases, and 4 bases lay between the germline ends. Supplemented by reference TRBV28 and TRBJ2-7, the full variable domain reads DVKVTQSSRYLVKRTGEKVFLECVQDMDHENMFWYRQDPGLGLRLIYFSYDVKMKEKGDIPEGYSVSREKKERFSLILESASTNQTSMYLCASSHPYEQYFGPGTRLTVT.

V is TRBV5-1 and J is TRBJ2-7, with D perhaps TRBD1 (5 bases). V was clipped by 3 bases and J by 1 base, with 8 bases between them. This CDR3 spans 13 amino acids. The germline CDR1 and CDR2 sequences are SGHRS and YFSETQ. The CDR3: CASSSQGSYEQYF. Here the CDR3 DNA reads TGCGCCAGCAGCTCCCAGGGTTCCTACGAGCAGTACTTC.

The chain links TRBV7-9 to TRBJ2-5; D remains unclear. CDR3 length equals 14 residues. V shed 1 base and J shed 5 bases, with 11 bases lying between them. Germline V gives CDR1 SEHNR, CDR2 FQNEAQ (reference sequence). The CDR3 sequence: CASSLGQLEETQYF. CDR3 coding DNA: TGTGCCAGCAGCTTAGGGCAACTGGAGGAGACCCAGTACTTC.

The chain joins TRBV29-1 to TRBJ1-1, with D possibly TRBD1 on 6 matching bases. Looked up from germline, CDR1 is SQVTM and CDR2 is ANQGSEA. Between the trimmed V and J ends, which lost 0 bases and 10 bases, there was a span of 15 bases. This CDR3 spans 13 amino acids. CDR3 DNA: TGCAGCGTTGAAGATCCCCCCGGGACACGAGCTTTCTTT. This codes for CSVEDPPGTRAFF.

V is TRBV24-1 and J is TRBJ1-5, with 7 bases fitting TRBD1. The CDR3 is 14 amino acids. Germline loops: CDR1 KGHDR, CDR2 SFDVKD. After removal of 5 bases from V and 4 bases from J, the junction contained 4 bases not matched to a gene. CDR3 in DNA: TGTGCCACCAGTGTCGGACAGGCGAATCAGCCCCAGCATTTT. It specifies CATSVGQANQPQHF.

The rearrangement uses TRBV5-8 and TRBJ1-5; 10 bases fit TRBD1. This CDR3 comprises 15 residues. The ends lost 4 bases at V and 7 bases at J; junction bases unmatched: 8. Germline assignment: CDR1 SGHTS and CDR2 YDEGEE. The CDR3 bases are TGTGCCAGCAGCGTCGGGACAGGGGTAAGGCAGCCCCAGCATTTT. It encodes CASSVGTGVRQPQHF.

This chain joins TRBV23-1 and TRBJ2-7, with D possibly TRBD1 on 5 matching bases. TRBV23-1 qualifies as an ORF whose function is uncertain. The CDR3 is made up of 16 amino acids. Trimming pared 8 bases from V and 7 bases from J, leaving 27 bases between. CDR3 loop: CASSLGEAATVREQYF. As DNA, the CDR3 is TGCGCCAGCTCCCTAGGGGAAGCCGCGACAGTTAGGGAGCAGTACTTC.

This chain joins TRBV29-1 and TRBJ2-7, with 9 positions matching TRBD2. CDR3 length: 16 amino acids. The V gene's germline CDR1 is SQVTM and CDR2 ANQGSEA. Germline trimming cut 7 bases from V and 6 bases from J; bases unmatched to any gene: 19. The CDR3: CSAYLAGNTHEAEQYF. The DNA of the CDR3 is TGCAGCGCCTATCTAGCGGGGAACACTCATGAGGCCGAGCAGTACTTC.

In the case of this clone: Mismatch with germline at one junction end may stem from a read error. This chain uses TRBV6-5 with TRBJ2-7; D may be TRBD1 (6 bases). The germline CDR1 and CDR2 sequences are MNHEY and SVGAGI. This CDR3 has 14 residues. The CDR3: CVSSPGAPGVEQYF. The CDR3 nucleotides are TGTGTCAGCAGTCCAGGGGCCCCTGGTGTCGAGCAGTACTTC.

The chain uses TRBV28 and TRBJ1-2; the match to TRBD1 covers 7 bases. Germline loops: CDR1 MDHEN, CDR2 SYDVKM. This CDR3 has 14 residues. V dropped 3 bases and J dropped 8; count of bases not matched to a gene: 9. This CDR3 reads CASSLLERGQGYTF. CDR3 in DNA: TGTGCCAGCAGTTTGTTGGAGAGGGGGCAAGGCTACACCTTC.

This clone has just a few counts. The chain employs TRBV5-1 and TRBJ1-1; D remains ambiguous. The CDR3 has 14 amino acids. Germline V CDR1 and CDR2: SGHRS, YFSETQ. V was shortened by 1 base and J by 3 bases, with 10 bases between the two germline ends. The CDR3 here is CASSLRSSDTEAFF. The CDR3 DNA reads as TGCGCCAGCAGCTTGAGGAGTTCTGACACTGAAGCTTTCTTT.

V usage is TRBV19 and J usage is TRBJ1-1; 8 nucleotides agree with TRBD1. CDR3 length: 15 amino acids. Losses at the gene ends were 5 bases for V and 0 bases for J; bases not matched to a gene: 5. CDR1 is LNHDA and CDR2 is SQIVND in the germline V gene (reference sequence). The CDR3 loop is CASSLPDRVNTEAFF. The CDR3 DNA sequence: TGTGCCAGTAGTCTACCGGACAGGGTGAACACTGAAGCTTTCTTT.

The chain is built from TRBV27 and TRBJ1-1; 8 positions match TRBD1. From germline, CDR1 is MNHEY and CDR2 SMNVEV (reference sequence). The CDR3 length is 17 residues. V gave up 2 bases and J gave up 0 bases; unmatched junction bases: 8. The CDR3 nucleotides are TGTGCCAGCAGTTTAAAGCTGCCAGGGGGCCTGAACACTGAAGCTTTCTTT. It is translated as CASSLKLPGGLNTEAFF.

This clone has only one observation. The chain employs TRBV7-3 and TRBJ1-1; no reliable D call. This CDR3 is 13 amino acids long. In germline, CDR1 is SGHTA, CDR2 FQGTGA. The V end lost 8 bases, the J end lost 1 base, and 11 bases lay between the germline ends. The CDR3 region is CASSRVGNTEAFF. The CDR3 nucleotides are TGTGCCAGCTCTCGGGTGGGGAACACTGAAGCTTTCTTT. The full variable domain, rest sourced from reference TRBV7-3 and TRBJ1-1, is GAGVSQTPSNKVTEKGKYVELRCDPISGHTALYWYRQSLGQGPEFLIYFQGTGAADDSGLPNDRFFAVRPEGSVSTLKIQRTERGDSAVYLCASSRVGNTEAFFGQGTRLTVV.

In nucleotides, the CDR3 is TGTGCCAGCTCACCAAGGACAGACAACACTGAAGCTTTCTTT. It encodes CASSPRTDNTEAFF. This sequence joins TRBV18 and TRBJ1-1, with D possibly matching TRBD1 (6 bases). CDR1 and CDR2 from the germline V gene are KGHSH and LQKENI. CDR3 length: 14 residues. Trimming took off 2 bases at V and 2 bases at J, with 9 bases between the two ends.

V gene TRBV25-1 combines with J gene TRBJ1-6, with TRBD1 as a possible D gene (5 bases). Between the trimmed V and J ends, which lost 5 bases and 6 bases, there was a span of 14 bases. This CDR3 comprises 15 residues. Germline CDR1 and CDR2: MGHDK and SYGVNS. CDR3 sequence (DNA): TGTGCCAGCAGTTATAGGGGAATAATTAATTCACCCCTCCACTTT. Residues: CASSYRGIINSPLHF.

The V gene is TRBV24-1, the J gene TRBJ1-2, with 11 bases aligning to TRBD1. The germline V gene has CDR1 KGHDR and CDR2 SFDVKD. The CDR3 runs to 15 residues. J lost 4 bases, V lost 4 bases, and 4 bases had no gene match. The DNA of the CDR3 is TGTGCCACCAGTGACCGGACAGGGGGCGGCTATGGCTACACCTTC. Its protein is CATSDRTGGGYGYTF.

The V call is TRBV5-1, the J call TRBJ2-1; weak D call: TRBD1 (5 bases). Germline V gene data show CDR1 as SGHRS and CDR2 as YFSETQ. The ends were cut back, 3 bases at V and 5 bases at J, with 12 bases in the middle. The CDR3 covers 14 residues. CDR3 DNA sequence: TGCGCCAGCAGCTCCGGACACCTTAACAATGAGCAGTTCTTC. Translating gives CASSSGHLNNEQFF.

CDR3 region: CASIAGAWETQYF. For the CDR3, the DNA is TGTGCCAGCATTGCGGGGGCTTGGGAGACCCAGTACTTC. This chain connects TRBV2 to TRBJ2-5, with D tentatively TRBD2 (7 bases). The CDR3 spans 13 residues. In germline, CDR1 is SNHLY, CDR2 FYNNEI. V lost 7 bases and J 5 bases, leaving 14 bases between the germline ends.

V gene TRBV13 combines with J gene TRBJ2-7; TRBD2 matches at 11 bases. The CDR3 consists of 14 residues. Unmatched junction bases numbered 2, after V lost 5 bases and J lost 2 bases. Germline CDR1 and CDR2: PRHDT and FYEKMQ (reference sequence). CDR3 amino acids: CASSLSGGAYEQYF. In DNA, the CDR3 is TGTGCCAGCAGCCTTAGCGGGGGGGCCTACGAGCAGTACTTC.

With regard to this clone: The same CDR3 can be traced to other DNA sequences in this sample. CDR3 in amino acids: CASSLGQGNTGELFF. The CDR3 nucleotides read TGCGCCAGCAGCTTGGGACAGGGAAACACCGGGGAGCTGTTTTTT. This chain joins TRBV5-1 and TRBJ2-2, with 7 bases fitting TRBD1. Germline CDR1 and CDR2: SGHRS and YFSETQ. V was clipped by 0 bases and J by 2 bases; unmatched bases: 1. This CDR3 region has 15 residues.

The V and J genes are TRBV9 and TRBJ2-1; TRBD2 aligns across 8 bases. Germline V CDR1 and CDR2: SGDLS, YYNGEE. After removal of 4 bases from V and 6 bases from J, the junction contained 9 bases not matched to a gene. The CDR3 totals 15 residues. DNA of the CDR3: TGTGCCAGCAGCCCCACGGGGGGACTAGGCAATGAGCAGTTCTTC. Its protein is CASSPTGGLGNEQFF.

The chain uses TRBV6-2 or TRBV6-3 and TRBJ1-6; D not certain. This CDR3 spans 16 amino acids. CDR1 is MNHEY and CDR2 is SVGEGT in the germline V gene. The V and J ends lost 6 bases and 0 bases respectively, with 12 bases between them. The CDR3 nucleotides read TGTGCCAGCAGCCCTTTTAAGAGCTCCTATAATTCACCCCTCCACTTT. Encoded protein: CASSPFKSSYNSPLHF.

The gene calls are TRBV24-1 and TRBJ2-7, with D perhaps TRBD1 (6 bases). CDR1 KGHDR and CDR2 SFDVKD come from the germline V gene. CDR3 size: 14 residues. V was shortened by 3 bases and J by 1 base, with 9 bases between the two germline ends. CDR3 in amino acids: CATSDPDSSYEQYF. CDR3 DNA sequence: TGTGCCACCAGTGATCCGGACAGTTCCTACGAGCAGTACTTC.

V gene TRBV6-5 combines with J gene TRBJ1-3; possible D gene TRBD1, 5 bases. The CDR3 is 15 amino acids. CDR1 and CDR2 from the germline V gene are MNHEY and SVGAGI. V shed 0 bases and J shed 3 bases, with 9 bases lying between them. The CDR3 DNA sequence: TGTGCCAGCAGTTACTCGACCAGGGATGGAAACACCATATATTTT. Its protein product is CASSYSTRDGNTIYF.

V and J are TRBV18 and TRBJ2-5, with 8 bases aligning to TRBD1. The V gene end was trimmed by 0 bases and the J gene end by 4 bases; junction bases not matched to a gene: 7. CDR3 length: 16 residues. Germline assignment: CDR1 KGHSH and CDR2 LQKENI. The CDR3 nucleotides read TGTGCCAGCTCACCACCTGGACAGGGACAAGGAGAGACCCAGTACTTC. Residues: CASSPPGQGQGETQYF. Looking up the rest from reference TRBV18 and TRBJ2-5 gives the full variable domain: NAGVMQNPRHLVRRRGQEARLRCSPMKGHSHVYWYRQLPEEGLKFMVYLQKENIIDESGMPKERFSAEFPKEGPSILRIQQVVRGDSAAYFCASSPPGQGQGETQYFGPGTRLLVL.

V is TRBV11-2 and J is TRBJ1-3; D is ambiguous. CDR1 is SGHAT and CDR2 is FQNNGV in the germline V gene. The CDR3 extends over 14 amino acids. Trimming stripped 5 bases from V and 0 bases from J, with 8 bases between. The CDR3 is CASSGGDSGNTIYF. CDR3 nucleotide sequence: TGTGCCAGCAGCGGAGGAGACTCTGGAAACACCATATATTTT.

The chain employs TRBV11-2 and TRBJ1-2; 8 nucleotides agree with TRBD1. This CDR3 is built from 15 residues. Trimming took 2 bases from V and 6 from J; bases not matched to a gene: 8. CDR1 SGHAT and CDR2 FQNNGV come from the germline V gene. The CDR3 spells CASSLRQGALNGYTF. The CDR3 DNA sequence: TGTGCCAGCAGCTTAAGGCAGGGGGCGCTCAATGGCTACACCTTC.

This clone was observed once. The chain is built from TRBV11-2 and TRBJ1-4; 8 nucleotides match TRBD1. The CDR3 runs to 17 residues. From germline, CDR1 is SGHAT and CDR2 FQNNGV. V was pared by 2 bases and J by 6 bases, with 11 bases of the junction left unmatched. The CDR3, as DNA: TGTGCCAGCAGCTTATCAGTTGAGGACAGGGTATATGAAAAACTGTTTTTT. Its protein product is CASSLSVEDRVYEKLFF.

The chain recombines TRBV5-1 with TRBJ2-3; a possible D gene is TRBD1 (6 bases). Trimming removed 0 bases from V and 8 bases from J, with 16 bases in between. Germline V gives CDR1 SGHRS, CDR2 YFSETQ. The CDR3 consists of 15 residues. This CDR3 reads CASSLGQVVQGTQYF. CDR3 bases: TGCGCCAGCAGCTTGGGGCAGGTAGTACAGGGTACGCAGTATTTT. The variable domain in full, completed from reference TRBV5-1 and TRBJ2-3, reads KAGVTQTPRYLIKTRGQQVTLSCSPISGHRSVSWYQQTPGQGLQFLFEYFSETQRNKGNFPGRFSGRQFSNSRSEMNVSTLELGDSALYLCASSLGQVVQGTQYFGPGTRLTVL.

The V call is TRBV28, the J call TRBJ2-7; 8 bases agree with TRBD1. V trimming: 4 bases; J trimming: 2 bases; junction bases outside the gene matches: 13. The germline V gene has CDR1 MDHEN and CDR2 SYDVKM. The CDR3 is made up of 17 amino acids. CDR3 sequence (DNA): TGTGCCAGCAGTTCCCCCCCCGGGACAGGTCAAACCTACGAGCAGTACTTC. The encoded protein is CASSSPPGTGQTYEQYF.

This CDR3 is CSVSQGAWKEKLFF. The CDR3 DNA sequence: TGCAGCGTTTCCCAGGGGGCGTGGAAAGAAAAACTGTTTTTT. The genes are TRBV29-1 and TRBJ1-4, with 8 bases that match TRBD1. Germline-derived CDR1 and CDR2 are SQVTM and ANQGSEA. Unmatched junction bases numbered 10, after V lost 5 bases and J lost 8 bases. The CDR3 loop spans 14 amino acids.